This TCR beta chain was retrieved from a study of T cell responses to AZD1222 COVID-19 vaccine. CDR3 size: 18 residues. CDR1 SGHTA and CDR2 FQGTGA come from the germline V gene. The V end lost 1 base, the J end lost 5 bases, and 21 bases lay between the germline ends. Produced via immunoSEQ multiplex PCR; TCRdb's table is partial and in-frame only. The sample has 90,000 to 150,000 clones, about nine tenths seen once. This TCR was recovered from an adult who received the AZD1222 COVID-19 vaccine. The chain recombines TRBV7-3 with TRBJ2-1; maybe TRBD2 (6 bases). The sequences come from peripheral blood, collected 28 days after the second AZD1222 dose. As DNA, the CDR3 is TGTGCCAGCAGCTTAAGAGGGCAGGAGGCGGGAAGGAACAATGAGCAGTTCTTC. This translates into CASSLRGQEAGRNNEQFF.